What follows are 21 T cell receptor beta chains derived from one specimen sequenced in a study of shared T cell receptors in the human thymus. Repertoires were generated with immunoSEQ multiplex PCR, while TCRdb's copy carries only in-frame clones and drops some. The sample carries some 700,000 clones, 70% to 90% recorded once. These data were also filed under a second study, of human thymus T cells.

Specimen: thymocytes. The source is a girl in the first two years of life with a congenital heart defect.

The V and J genes are TRBV19 and TRBJ2-5; 14 bases line up with TRBD2. The CDR3 sequence is 14 residues long. V trimming: 3 bases; J trimming: 7 bases; junction bases outside the gene matches: 1. From germline, CDR1 is LNHDA and CDR2 SQIVND (reference sequence). The CDR3 protein is CASSMTSGGGTQYF. Written as DNA, the CDR3 is TGTGCCAGTAGTATGACTAGCGGGGGGGGGACCCAGTACTTC.

This chain joins TRBV19 and TRBJ1-2; D not resolved. V lost 5 bases to trimming and J lost 5 bases, with 9 bases between them. Germline V CDR1 and CDR2: LNHDA, SQIVND (reference sequence). The CDR3 loop spans 12 amino acids. CDR3 protein: CASSFQTYGYTF. The CDR3 DNA follows: TGTGCCAGTAGTTTCCAGACTTATGGCTACACCTTC. The variable domain in full, with the rest retrieved from reference TRBV19 and TRBJ1-2, is DGGITQSPKYLFRKEGQNVTLSCEQNLNHDAMYWYRQDPGQGLRLIYYSQIVNDFQKGDIAEGYSVSREKKESFPLTVTSAQKNPTAFYLCASSFQTYGYTFGSGTRLTVV.

The chain is built from TRBV30 and TRBJ2-7; D gene uncertain. CDR1 is GTSNPN and CDR2 is SVGIG in the germline V gene (reference sequence). This CDR3 spans 14 amino acids. The V end lost 4 bases, the J end lost 2 bases, and 15 bases lay between the germline ends. The CDR3 DNA is TGTGCCTGGACCTTAGGCCCAGAGGCCTACGAGCAGTACTTC. Translation: CAWTLGPEAYEQYF.

The CDR3 spells CASSGRGPAGELFF. As DNA, the CDR3 is TGTGCCAGCAGTGGGAGGGGGCCGGCCGGGGAGCTGTTTTTT. This chain uses TRBV2 with TRBJ2-2; TRBD1 is a possible D gene (7 bases). Looked up from germline, CDR1 is SNHLY and CDR2 is FYNNEI. V was trimmed by 4 bases and J by 6 bases, leaving 12 bases between them. The CDR3 is 14 amino acids.

The genes are TRBV6-1 and TRBJ1-2; 11 bases match TRBD1. CDR1 MNHNS and CDR2 SASEGT come from the germline V gene. The CDR3 sequence is 14 residues long. The trim removed 2 bases at V and 6 bases at J, leaving 2 bases unmatched. CDR3 sequence reads: CASSERTGGNGYTF. CDR3 sequence (DNA): TGTGCCAGCAGTGAAAGGACAGGGGGCAATGGCTACACCTTC.

The chain is built from TRBV19 and TRBJ1-2; 9 bases map to TRBD1. The germline V gene encodes CDR1 LNHDA and CDR2 SQIVND (reference sequence). J was trimmed by 2 bases and V by 3 bases; bases with no gene match: 4. The length of the CDR3 is 15 residues. The CDR3 loop is CASSIRDRVNYGYTF. Here the CDR3 DNA reads TGTGCCAGTAGTATCCGGGACAGGGTAAACTATGGCTACACCTTC.

The CDR3 spells CASSRSRDSYNEQFF. The CDR3 nucleotides read TGTGCCAGCAGCCGTTCCCGGGACAGTTACAATGAGCAGTTCTTC. The chain combines TRBV25-1 with TRBJ2-1; 7 bases match TRBD1. CDR3 size: 15 residues. Germline V CDR1 and CDR2: MGHDK, SYGVNS. Germline trimming cut 6 bases from V and 4 bases from J; bases unmatched to any gene: 9.

The chain employs TRBV19 and TRBJ1-2, with 7 bases that match TRBD1. The ends lost 5 bases at V and 8 bases at J; junction bases unmatched: 20. The CDR3 totals 17 residues. Germline CDR1 reads LNHDA; CDR2 reads SQIVND (reference sequence). CDR3 residues: CASSLVVGDRAKGGYTF. The CDR3 region has the DNA TGTGCCAGTAGTTTGGTAGTAGGAGACAGGGCTAAGGGAGGCTACACCTTC. Variable domain in full (rest from reference TRBV19 and TRBJ1-2): DGGITQSPKYLFRKEGQNVTLSCEQNLNHDAMYWYRQDPGQGLRLIYYSQIVNDFQKGDIAEGYSVSREKKESFPLTVTSAQKNPTAFYLCASSLVVGDRAKGGYTFGSGTRLTVV.

V gene TRBV25-1 combines with J gene TRBJ2-2; maybe TRBD1 (6 bases). CDR1 and CDR2 (germline): MGHDK, SYGVNS. V was trimmed by 2 bases and J by 2 bases, leaving 18 bases between them. The CDR3 runs 18 residues. The CDR3 DNA sequence: TGTGCCAGCAGTGAAGGGGACCTTCGGACAGTAAACACCGGGGAGCTGTTTTTT. Amino acids: CASSEGDLRTVNTGELFF.

V and J are TRBV19 and TRBJ1-1; TRBD1 might be the D (5 bases). Trimming removed 7 bases from V and 0 bases from J, with 21 bases in between. Looked up from germline, CDR1 is LNHDA and CDR2 is SQIVND (reference sequence). The CDR3 spans 17 residues. The CDR3 DNA reads as TGTGCCAGTACCCCGATATACGGGGGACCACTGAACACTGAAGCTTTCTTT. This codes for CASTPIYGGPLNTEAFF.

The genes are TRBV9 and TRBJ2-2, with a weak D call TRBD2 (6 bases). CDR3 length: 15 residues. Looked up from germline, CDR1 is SGDLS and CDR2 is YYNGEE. The V end was cut by 4 bases, the J end by 1 base, with 11 bases between. The CDR3 sequence is CASSPRDLNTGELFF. The CDR3 nucleotides read TGTGCCAGCAGCCCACGGGACTTGAACACCGGGGAGCTGTTTTTT.

V and J are TRBV6-5 and TRBJ1-2; the D gene is possibly TRBD1 (6 bases). CDR1 is MNHEY, CDR2 SVGAGI, per germline. The V end lost 0 bases, the J end lost 6 bases, and 17 bases lay between the germline ends. The CDR3 is 16 amino acids. The CDR3 DNA reads as TGTGCCAGCAGTTACTCGCCCCGTAGGGGGTCGGATGGCTACACCTTC. Its protein is CASSYSPRRGSDGYTF.

This clone was observed once. This chain connects TRBV7-6 to TRBJ2-7, with 7 positions matching TRBD1. This CDR3 region has 14 residues. The V gene's germline CDR1 is SGHVS and CDR2 FNYEAQ. V was clipped by 2 bases and J by 0 bases; unmatched bases: 1. This chain's CDR3 is CASSLNRGSYEQYF. Here the CDR3 DNA reads TGTGCCAGCAGCTTAAACAGGGGCTCCTACGAGCAGTACTTC.

This clone was recorded once. The V call is TRBV7-6, the J call TRBJ2-3, with 12 bases matching TRBD2. J gave up 9 bases and V 2 bases, and 15 bases lay outside the gene matches. The CDR3 totals 18 residues. Germline V gene sequence: CDR1 SGHVS, CDR2 FNYEAQ. DNA for the CDR3: TGTGCCAGCAGCTTATACCCCCCGACTAGCGGGGGCCCCCGGACGCAGTATTTT. Translated: CASSLYPPTSGGPRTQYF. The entire variable domain, with the rest obtained from reference TRBV7-6 and TRBJ2-3, is as follows: GAGVSQSPRYKVTKRGQDVALRCDPISGHVSLYWYRQALGQGPEFLTYFNYEAQQDKSGLPNDRFSAERPEGSISTLTIQRTEQRDSAMYRCASSLYPPTSGGPRTQYFGPGTRLTVL.

This rearrangement joins TRBV4-1 to TRBJ1-2; 9 nucleotides agree with TRBD1. The CDR3 has 17 amino acids. J gave up 3 bases and V 5 bases, and 13 bases lay outside the gene matches. Germline values: CDR1 MGHRA, CDR2 YSYEKL. CDR3: CASSKRPIQGADYGYTF. CDR3 in DNA: TGCGCCAGCAGCAAACGACCCATACAGGGGGCGGACTATGGCTACACCTTC.

This clone turned up a few times. V is TRBV7-6 and J is TRBJ1-1; D gene ambiguous. The germline V and J ends were trimmed by 4 bases and 3 bases, with 9 bases remaining between them. Germline CDR1 SGHVS, CDR2 FNYEAQ. The CDR3 has 13 residues. The CDR3 region has the DNA TGTGCCAGCAGCTGGCGGGGTGACACTGAAGCTTTCTTT. Translating it yields CASSWRGDTEAFF. The full variable domain, its missing parts supplied by reference TRBV7-6 and TRBJ1-1, is GAGVSQSPRYKVTKRGQDVALRCDPISGHVSLYWYRQALGQGPEFLTYFNYEAQQDKSGLPNDRFSAERPEGSISTLTIQRTEQRDSAMYRCASSWRGDTEAFFGQGTRLTVV.

This rearrangement joins TRBV25-1 to TRBJ2-2; tentative D call: TRBD2 (6 bases). This CDR3 region has 14 residues. Trimming removed 7 bases from V and 2 bases from J, with 11 bases in between. Germline V gene sequence: CDR1 MGHDK, CDR2 SYGVNS. The CDR3: CASNSGLNTGELFF. The CDR3, as DNA: TGTGCCAGCAACTCGGGACTTAACACCGGGGAGCTGTTTTTT.

V and J are TRBV27 and TRBJ1-5; the D is unclear. The germline V gene encodes CDR1 MNHEY and CDR2 SMNVEV (reference sequence). Trimming took off 5 bases at V and 4 bases at J, with 24 bases between the two ends. CDR3 size: 18 residues. CDR3: CASSTTKSREHGNQPQHF. The CDR3 bases are TGTGCCAGCAGTACAACAAAGTCCCGCGAGCACGGGAATCAGCCCCAGCATTTT.

The genes are TRBV29-1 and TRBJ1-2; D is uncertain. The CDR3 spans 13 residues. The ends were cut back, 0 bases at V and 8 bases at J, with 13 bases in the middle. The germline V gene encodes CDR1 SQVTM and CDR2 ANQGSEA. Written as DNA, the CDR3 is TGCAGCGTTGAAGATGTAGAGGATTACGGCTACACCTTC. Protein sequence: CSVEDVEDYGYTF.

This chain connects TRBV14 to TRBJ1-6; TRBD1 is a possible D gene (6 bases). The CDR3 totals 13 residues. CDR1 and CDR2 (germline): SGHDN, FVKESK. V was pared by 4 bases and J by 7 bases, with 8 bases between. The CDR3 DNA is TGTGCCAGCAGCCCAGGGGTCAATTCACCCCTCCACTTT. This encodes CASSPGVNSPLHF.

The rearrangement links TRBV18 to TRBJ1-3; 8 bases line up with TRBD1. This CDR3 is 16 amino acids long. Trimming took 5 bases from V and 3 from J; bases not matched to a gene: 9. Germline V gene lookup returns CDR1 KGHSH and CDR2 LQKENI. DNA for the CDR3: TGTGCCAGCTCAGCTGCGGACAGGGCGTTTGGAAACACCATATATTTT. This gives the protein CASSAADRAFGNTIYF.